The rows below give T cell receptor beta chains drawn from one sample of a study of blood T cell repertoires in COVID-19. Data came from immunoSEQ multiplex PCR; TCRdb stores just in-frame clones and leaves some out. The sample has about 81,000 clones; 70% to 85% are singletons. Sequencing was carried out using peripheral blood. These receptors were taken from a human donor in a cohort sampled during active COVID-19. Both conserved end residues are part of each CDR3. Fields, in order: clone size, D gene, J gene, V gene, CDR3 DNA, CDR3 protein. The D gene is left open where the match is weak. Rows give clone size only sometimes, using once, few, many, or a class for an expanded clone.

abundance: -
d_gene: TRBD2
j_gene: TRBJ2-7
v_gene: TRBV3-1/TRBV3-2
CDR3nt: TGTGCCAGCAGCCAAACAAAAGCGGGGGGATCCTACGAGCAGTACTTC
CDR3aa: CASSQTKAGGSYEQYF

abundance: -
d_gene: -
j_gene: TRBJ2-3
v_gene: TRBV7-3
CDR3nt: TGTGCCAGCAGCTTATCTAAGCGATACACAGATACGCAGTATTTT
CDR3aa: CASSLSKRYTDTQYF

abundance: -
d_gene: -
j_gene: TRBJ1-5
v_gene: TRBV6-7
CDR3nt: TGTGCCAGCAGTTACTCCAGGGTTAATCAGCCCCAGCATTTT
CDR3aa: CASSYSRVNQPQHF

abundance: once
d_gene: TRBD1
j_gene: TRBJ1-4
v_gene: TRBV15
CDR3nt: TGTGCCACCAGCAGAGAGACAGGGGGTAATGAAAAACTGTTTTTT
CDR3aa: CATSRETGGNEKLFF

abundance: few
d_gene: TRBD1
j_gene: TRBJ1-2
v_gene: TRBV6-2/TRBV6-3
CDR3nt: TGTGCCAGCAGTGCCCCGGGACAGGGACCGAACTATGGCTACACCTTC
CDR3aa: CASSAPGQGPNYGYTF

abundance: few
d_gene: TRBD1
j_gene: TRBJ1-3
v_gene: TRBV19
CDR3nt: TGTGCCAGTAGGGGACAGGGGCCCCTCGCTGGAAACACCATATATTTT
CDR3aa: CASRGQGPLAGNTIYF

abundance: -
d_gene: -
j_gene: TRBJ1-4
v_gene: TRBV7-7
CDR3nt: TGTGCCAGCAGCTTATCTCCTAATGAAAAACTGTTTTTT
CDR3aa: CASSLSPNEKLFF

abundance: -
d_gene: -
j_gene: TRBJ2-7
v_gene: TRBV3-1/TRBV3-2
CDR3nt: TGTGCCAGCAGCCAAGGAGATGGGGCCGAACCGAACTACGAGCAGTACTTC
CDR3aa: CASSQGDGAEPNYEQYF

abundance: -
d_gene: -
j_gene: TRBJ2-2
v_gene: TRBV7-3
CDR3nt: TGTGCCAGCAGCTTAAATGACAGAAGAATGACCGGGGAGCTGTTTTTT
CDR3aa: CASSLNDRRMTGELFF

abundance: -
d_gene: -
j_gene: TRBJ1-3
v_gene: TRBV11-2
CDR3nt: TGTGCCAGCAGCTTCGGAGGGACTCGAAACACCATATATTTT
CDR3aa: CASSFGGTRNTIYF

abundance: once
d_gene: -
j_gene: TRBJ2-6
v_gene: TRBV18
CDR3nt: TGTGCCAGCTCACCAGTATCCGCAGCGGGCTCTGGGGCCAACGTCCTGACTTTC
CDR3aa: CASSPVSAAGSGANVLTF

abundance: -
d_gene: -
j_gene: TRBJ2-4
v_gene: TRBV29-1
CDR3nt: TGCAGCGTTCGGCACGGGGAGGCCAAAAACATTCAGTACTTC
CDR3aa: CSVRHGEAKNIQYF

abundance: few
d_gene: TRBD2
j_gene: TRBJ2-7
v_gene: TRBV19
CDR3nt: TGTGCCAGTAGTATAGTTGGATTGAGCGGGGGCCCCGAGCAGTACTTC
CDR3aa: CASSIVGLSGGPEQYF

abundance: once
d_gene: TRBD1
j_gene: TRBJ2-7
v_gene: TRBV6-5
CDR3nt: TGTGCCAGCAACCATACCGGGACAGGGGCCTACGAGCAGTACTTC
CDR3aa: CASNHTGTGAYEQYF

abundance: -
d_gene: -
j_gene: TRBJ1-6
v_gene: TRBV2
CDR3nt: TGTGCCAGCAGTGAAGCGGCGGGGTTCACCTATAATTCACCCCTCCACTTT
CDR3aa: CASSEAAGFTYNSPLHF

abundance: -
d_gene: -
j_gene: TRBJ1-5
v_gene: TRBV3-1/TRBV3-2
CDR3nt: TGTGCCAGCAGCGGAGACAGACCGCCCCAGCATTTT
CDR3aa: CASSGDRPPQHF

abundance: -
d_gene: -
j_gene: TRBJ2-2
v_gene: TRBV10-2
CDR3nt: TGCGCCAGCACCAGAACCGCGAACACCGGGGAGCTGTTTTTT
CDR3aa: CASTRTANTGELFF

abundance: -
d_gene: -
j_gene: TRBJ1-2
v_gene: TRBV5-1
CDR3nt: TGCGCCAGCAGCTTGGTCGGGGACTATGGCTACACCTTC
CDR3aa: CASSLVGDYGYTF

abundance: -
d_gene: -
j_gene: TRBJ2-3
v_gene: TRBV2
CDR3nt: TGTGCCAGCATCACAGGAAGCACAGATACGCAGTATTTT
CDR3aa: CASITGSTDTQYF

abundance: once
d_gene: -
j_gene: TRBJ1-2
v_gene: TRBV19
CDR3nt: TGTGCCAGTACCCTGGGGGCAGGGGCCTCTAACTATGGCTACACCTTC
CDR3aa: CASTLGAGASNYGYTF

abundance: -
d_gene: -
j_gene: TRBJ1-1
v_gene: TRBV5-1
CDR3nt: TGCGCCAGCAGCCCCAGGATCATGAACACTGAAGCTTTCTTT
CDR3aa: CASSPRIMNTEAFF

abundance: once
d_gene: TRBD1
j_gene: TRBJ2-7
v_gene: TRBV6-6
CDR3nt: TGTGCCAGCAGTACCGGACAGGGATACTCCTACGAGCAGTACTTC
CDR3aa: CASSTGQGYSYEQYF

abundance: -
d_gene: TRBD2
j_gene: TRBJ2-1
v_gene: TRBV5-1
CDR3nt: TGCGCCAGCAGCTTGGAGGGACTAGAATTGAATGAGCAGTTCTTC
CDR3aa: CASSLEGLELNEQFF

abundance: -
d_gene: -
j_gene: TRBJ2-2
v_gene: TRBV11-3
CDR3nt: TGTGCCAGCAGCTTAGATAGTCAACGCTCCCCCCGGGGCGGGGAGCTGTTTTTT
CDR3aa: CASSLDSQRSPRGGELFF

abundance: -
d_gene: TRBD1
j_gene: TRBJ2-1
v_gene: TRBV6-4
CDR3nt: TGTGCCAGCGGACAGGGGATTGGGAATGAGCAGTTCTTC
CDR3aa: CASGQGIGNEQFF

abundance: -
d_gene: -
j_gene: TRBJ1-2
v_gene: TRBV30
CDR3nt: TGTGCCTGGAGTGTCATGGGGGCAGGACTTAACTATGGCTACACCTTC
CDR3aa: CAWSVMGAGLNYGYTF

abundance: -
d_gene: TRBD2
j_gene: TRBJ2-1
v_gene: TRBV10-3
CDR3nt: TGTGCCATCAGGACGAGCGGGGGGGCGTACAATGAGCAGTTCTTC
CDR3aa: CAIRTSGGAYNEQFF

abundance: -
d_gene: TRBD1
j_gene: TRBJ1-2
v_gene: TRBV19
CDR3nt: TGTGCCAGTAATCAACAGGGGGCGAACTATGGCTACACCTTC
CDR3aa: CASNQQGANYGYTF

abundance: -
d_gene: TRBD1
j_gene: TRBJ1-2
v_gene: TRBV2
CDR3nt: TGTGCCAGCAGGCCCCAGGGGGCTACCGGCTACACCTTC
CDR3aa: CASRPQGATGYTF

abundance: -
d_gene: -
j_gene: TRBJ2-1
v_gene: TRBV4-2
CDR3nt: TGTGCCAGCAGCCAAGACCTAAGGGGTGGTAACAATGAGCAGTTCTTC
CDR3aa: CASSQDLRGGNNEQFF

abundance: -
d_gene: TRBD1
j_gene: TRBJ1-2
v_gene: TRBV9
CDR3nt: TGTGCCAGCAGCCCAACGACAGGGGGTGGGGGCTACACCTTC
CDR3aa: CASSPTTGGGGYTF

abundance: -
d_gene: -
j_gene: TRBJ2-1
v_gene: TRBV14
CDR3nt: TGTGCCAGCAGCCAGACCCCCGGGGCCTACAATGAGCAGTTCTTC
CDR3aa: CASSQTPGAYNEQFF

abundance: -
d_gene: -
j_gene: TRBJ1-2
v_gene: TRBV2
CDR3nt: TGTGCCAGCAGTGATCCGGCAGGGTTAGGGTCAATCGACTATGGCTACACCTTC
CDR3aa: CASSDPAGLGSIDYGYTF

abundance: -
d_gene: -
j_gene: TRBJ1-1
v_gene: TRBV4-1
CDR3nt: TGCGCCAGCAGCCAAGTCAAGGGGGGGGAAAGTGAAGCTTTCTTT
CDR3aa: CASSQVKGGESEAFF

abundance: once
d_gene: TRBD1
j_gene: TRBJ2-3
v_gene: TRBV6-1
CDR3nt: TGTGCCAGCAGTGAAACCCCAGGGGGTGGGTTGACAGATACGCAGTATTTT
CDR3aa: CASSETPGGGLTDTQYF

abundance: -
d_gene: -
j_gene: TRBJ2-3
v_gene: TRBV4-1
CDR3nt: TGCGCCAGCAGCCAAGAGGGGCTACAGACTTTCACAGATACGCAGTATTTT
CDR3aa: CASSQEGLQTFTDTQYF

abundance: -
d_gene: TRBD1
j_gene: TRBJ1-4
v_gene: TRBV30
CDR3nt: TGTGCCTGGGGTCAGGGGGCTAATGAAAAACTGTTTTTT
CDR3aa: CAWGQGANEKLFF

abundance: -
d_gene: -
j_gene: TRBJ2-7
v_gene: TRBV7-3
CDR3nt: TGTGCCAGCAGCTTAGGGTACACCGGCAGACTGGGCGAGCAGTACTTC
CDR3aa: CASSLGYTGRLGEQYF

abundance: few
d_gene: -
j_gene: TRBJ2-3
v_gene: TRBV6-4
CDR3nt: TGTGCCAGCAGTGAATACCCGACAGAAACTAGCACAGATACGCAGTATTTT
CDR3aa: CASSEYPTETSTDTQYF

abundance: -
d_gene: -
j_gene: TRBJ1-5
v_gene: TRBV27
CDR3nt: TGTGCCAGCAGTAACCAGGGTAGCAATCAGCCCCAGCATTTT
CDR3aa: CASSNQGSNQPQHF

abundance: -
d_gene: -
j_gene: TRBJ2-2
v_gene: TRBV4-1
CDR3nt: TGCGCCAGCAGCCAAGATCCGGGATACACCGGGGAGCTGTTTTTT
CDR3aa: CASSQDPGYTGELFF

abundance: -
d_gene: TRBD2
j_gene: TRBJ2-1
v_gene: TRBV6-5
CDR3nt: TGTGCCAGCAGAGAGGCGGGGGGTTCCCACAATGAGCAGTTCTTC
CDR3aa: CASREAGGSHNEQFF

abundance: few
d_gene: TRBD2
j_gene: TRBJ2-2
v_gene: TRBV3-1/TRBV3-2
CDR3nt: TGTGCCAGCAGCCCGGGAGGGGTCAACACCGGGGAGCTGTTTTTT
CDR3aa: CASSPGGVNTGELFF

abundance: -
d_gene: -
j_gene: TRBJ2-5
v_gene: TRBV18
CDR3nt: TGTGCCAGCTCACCAGTCTGGGGGGTAGAAGAGACCCAGTACTTC
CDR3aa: CASSPVWGVEETQYF

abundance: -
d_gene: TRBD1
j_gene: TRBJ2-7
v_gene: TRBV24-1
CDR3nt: TGTGCCACCAGTGATCCCGGGACAGGGGAAGGCGAGCAGTACTTC
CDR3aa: CATSDPGTGEGEQYF

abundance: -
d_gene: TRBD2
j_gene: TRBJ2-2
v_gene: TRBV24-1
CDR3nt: TGTGCCACCAGTGACAGCGGGGGGGTAAGGACCGGGGAGCTGTTTTTT
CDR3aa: CATSDSGGVRTGELFF

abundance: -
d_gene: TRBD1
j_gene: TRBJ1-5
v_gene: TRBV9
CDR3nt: TGTGCCAGCAGCGCCGGGACAGGGAGAAATCAGCCCCAGCATTTT
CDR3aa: CASSAGTGRNQPQHF

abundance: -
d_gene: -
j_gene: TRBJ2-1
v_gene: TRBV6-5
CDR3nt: TGTGCCAGCAGTCTCGGAGGCAATGAGCAGTTCTTC
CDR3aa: CASSLGGNEQFF

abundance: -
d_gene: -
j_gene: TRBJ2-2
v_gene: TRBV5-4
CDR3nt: TGTGCCAGCAGCTTGGGGACAAAGGCCGGGGAGCTGTTTTTT
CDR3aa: CASSLGTKAGELFF

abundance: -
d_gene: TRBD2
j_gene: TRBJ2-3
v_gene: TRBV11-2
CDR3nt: TGTGCCAGCAGCTTAGCGGGGGGGCAAGATACGCAGTATTTT
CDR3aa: CASSLAGGQDTQYF

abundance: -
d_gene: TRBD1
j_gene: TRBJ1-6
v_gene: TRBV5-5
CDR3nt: TGTGCCAGCAGCAAAGGACAGGGGGCAAGTTCACCCCTCCACTTT
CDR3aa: CASSKGQGASSPLHF

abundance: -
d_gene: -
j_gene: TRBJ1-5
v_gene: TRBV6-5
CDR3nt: TGTGCCAGCTGCCCCGAGCGGGGCCGGAGTCAGCCCCAGCATTTT
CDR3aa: CASCPERGRSQPQHF

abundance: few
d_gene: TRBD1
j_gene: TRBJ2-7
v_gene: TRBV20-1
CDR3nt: TGCAGTGCTAGTCTTGGGGACAGAAGCTCCTACGAGCAGTACTTC
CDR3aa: CSASLGDRSSYEQYF

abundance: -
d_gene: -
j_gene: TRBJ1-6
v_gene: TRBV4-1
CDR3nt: TGCGCCAGCAGCCCGGTCGGGGTCGCAGGGGCACGATCACCCCTCCACTTT
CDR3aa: CASSPVGVAGARSPLHF

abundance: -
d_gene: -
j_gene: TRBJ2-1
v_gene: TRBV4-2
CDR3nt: TGTGCCAGCAGCCAGGAAGCCGGGGGCAATGAGCAGTTCTTC
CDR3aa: CASSQEAGGNEQFF